The clone carrying this T cell receptor beta chain was detected a few times. The junction had 20 bases not matched to a gene; V was cut back by 6 bases and J by 10 bases. The CDR3 length is 18 residues. The germline gives CDR1 MNHNS, CDR2 SASEGT. Together with a sample-barcoded 5' primer, a J-beta primer mix was included in a second PCR lasting roughly 6 to 12 cycles. TCRdb analysed the 5' RACE reads with MiXCR anew, one entry per CDR3 protein. Of approximately 1,700,000 distinct CDR3 sequences in the sample, around 40% were seen once. This sample was included in a study of blood T cells in healthy people across ages.

The sample was blood. The V gene is TRBV6-1, the J gene TRBJ1-6; 8 nucleotides align to TRBD1. The TCR originated in a human donor in good health. The CDR3 protein is CASSQDRVRVGVGSPLHF. CDR3 sequence (DNA): TGTGCCAGCAGCCAGGACAGGGTCAGGGTAGGGGTTGGGTCACCCCTCCACTTT.